These 25 T cell receptor beta chains came from one sample sequenced in a study of response to subunit inactivated influenza vaccine. TCRdb recomputed calls from the RT-PCR reads with MiXCR, one row per CDR3 protein. The profile covers 700,000 to 800,000 distinct CDR3 sequences, with about 18% appearing a single time and roughly a tenth taken by the ten largest. The material was PBMCs from blood, obtained about 5 days after vaccination. The receptors here all came from a man aged 45-65 years who received an inactivated influenza vaccine.

V usage is TRBV10-2 and J usage is TRBJ2-2, with D unresolved. The CDR3 spans 14 residues. Germline CDR1 reads WSHSY; CDR2 reads SAAADI. With 6 bases removed from V and 0 bases from J, the gap between germline ends came to 8 bases. The CDR3 DNA sequence: TGCGCCAGCAGGATAGGGTCGAACACCGGGGAGCTGTTTTTT. Its translation: CASRIGSNTGELFF.

This chain joins TRBV6-1 and TRBJ2-3; TRBD1 matches at 10 bases. Germline trimming cut 7 bases from V and 5 bases from J; bases unmatched to any gene: 12. Germline-derived CDR1 and CDR2 are MNHNS and SASEGT. CDR3 length equals 16 residues. The chain's CDR3 is CASTPRGTGVGDTQYF. CDR3 DNA sequence: TGTGCCAGCACTCCGAGGGGGACAGGGGTAGGAGATACGCAGTATTTT.

This clonotype was picked up a small number of times. The gene calls are TRBV24-1 and TRBJ2-1, with TRBD2 as a possible D gene (6 bases). This CDR3 contains 17 residues. The V gene lost 5 bases and the J gene lost 0 bases, with 16 bases spanning the gap. The germline gives CDR1 KGHDR, CDR2 SFDVKD. The CDR3 nucleotides read TGTGCCACCAGTGCCCCGAGGGGACTTTCCTCCTACAATGAGCAGTTCTTC. It yields the protein CATSAPRGLSSYNEQFF.

This clonotype was observed a few times. V is TRBV9 and J is TRBJ2-3; D is perhaps TRBD1 (6 bases). V was shortened by 3 bases and J by 3 bases, with 8 bases between the two germline ends. Germline CDR1 SGDLS, CDR2 YYNGEE. The CDR3 loop spans 13 amino acids. CDR3 region: CASSEGQTDTQYF. The CDR3 DNA reads as TGTGCCAGCAGCGAAGGACAGACAGATACGCAGTATTTT. Complete variable domain (other parts from reference TRBV9 and TRBJ2-3): DSGVTQTPKHLITATGQRVTLRCSPRSGDLSVYWYQQSLDQGLQFLIQYYNGEERAKGNILERFSAQQFPDLHSELNLSSLELGDSALYFCASSEGQTDTQYFGPGTRLTVL.

This clonotype was picked up a small number of times. J is TRBJ2-5 and V is TRBV11-2, with 8 bases aligning to TRBD2. CDR3 length: 15 residues. Trimming took 4 bases from V and 5 from J; bases not matched to a gene: 9. Germline V CDR1 and CDR2: SGHAT, FQNNGV. CDR3 region: CASSYTYGRGETQYF. DNA for the CDR3: TGTGCCAGCAGCTATACCTACGGGAGGGGGGAGACCCAGTACTTC.

The chain links TRBV6-2 or TRBV6-3 to TRBJ1-1, with D hard to call. From germline, CDR1 is MNHEY and CDR2 SVGEGT. Trimming removed 0 bases from V and 0 bases from J, with 11 bases in between. The CDR3 is made up of 16 amino acids. CDR3 in DNA: TGTGCCAGCAGTTACTCGGGCAGCAGTATGAACACTGAAGCTTTCTTT. Protein sequence: CASSYSGSSMNTEAFF.

This clonotype was seen more than once but under ten times. The chain couples TRBV20-1 to TRBJ1-5; D perhaps matches TRBD1 (5 bases). Germline V gene lookup returns CDR1 DFQATT and CDR2 SNEGSKA (reference sequence). The CDR3 runs 14 residues. The V end lost 5 bases, the J end lost 5 bases, and 16 bases lay between the germline ends. Here the CDR3 DNA reads TGCAGTGCTGGCGTCAGGGCAGGGTATCAGCCCCAGCATTTT. Translating gives CSAGVRAGYQPQHF.

This clonotype was counted at least ten times. The chain couples TRBV7-2 to TRBJ2-1, with 8 bases fitting TRBD2. The trim removed 5 bases at V and 3 bases at J, leaving 6 bases unmatched. The CDR3 is 15 amino acids. Germline V gene sequence: CDR1 SGHTA, CDR2 FQGNSA. The CDR3 is CASSHVAGYYNEQFF. In DNA, the CDR3 is TGTGCCAGCAGCCACGTAGCGGGGTACTACAATGAGCAGTTCTTC.

This clonotype has more than one count but fewer than ten. The chain employs TRBV6-2 or TRBV6-3 and TRBJ1-4; no clear D. Trimming cost V 5 bases and J 14 bases, with 12 bases left between them. CDR1 is MNHEY, CDR2 SVGEGT, per germline. The CDR3 is 11 residues long. CDR3 sequence (DNA): TGTGCCAGCAGTCCCCGCGAGATCCTGTTTTTT. Its protein is CASSPREILFF.

This clonotype was counted a few times. The chain couples TRBV12-3 or TRBV12-4 to TRBJ1-3; D is ambiguous. The germline V and J ends were trimmed by 2 bases and 4 bases, with 3 bases remaining between them. The CDR3 contains 12 residues. CDR3 DNA: TGTGCCAGCAGTTTATGGGGAAACACCATATATTTT. It is translated as CASSLWGNTIYF.

The rearrangement joins TRBV7-8 to TRBJ2-7, with 15 nucleotides matching TRBD2. The germline gives CDR1 SGHVS, CDR2 FQNEAQ. This CDR3 has 17 residues. V shed 1 base and J 9 bases; nucleotides not matched to a gene: 10. CDR3 bases: TGTGCCAGCAGCTTAGGGACTAGCGGGAGGGCAGACCACGGGCAGTACTTC. Protein product: CASSLGTSGRADHGQYF.

This clonotype was seen more than once but under ten times. This chain joins TRBV6-2 or TRBV6-3 and TRBJ2-7; 7 nucleotides match TRBD1. With 0 bases clipped from V and 2 bases from J, the junction kept 10 bases outside the gene matches. Germline CDR1 is MNHEY and CDR2 is SVGEGT. The CDR3 has 17 residues. DNA of the CDR3: TGTGCCAGCAGTTACTCGGGTTGGACAGGACCAACCTACGAGCAGTACTTC. Its translation is CASSYSGWTGPTYEQYF.

The chain carries TRBV7-2 and TRBJ2-7; weak D call: TRBD2 (6 bases). The CDR3 loop spans 16 amino acids. Germline CDR1 and CDR2: SGHTA and FQGNSA. Trimming took off 3 bases at V and 3 bases at J, with 18 bases between the two ends. The CDR3 DNA follows: TGTGCCAGCAGCTTGGAGGGACCCTCCCCTTACTACGAGCAGTACTTC. Amino acids: CASSLEGPSPYYEQYF. Complete variable domain (other parts from reference TRBV7-2 and TRBJ2-7): GAGVSQSPSNKVTEKGKDVELRCDPISGHTALYWYRQSLGQGLEFLIYFQGNSAPDKSGLPSDRFSAERTGGSVSTLTIQRTQQEDSAVYLCASSLEGPSPYYEQYFGPGTRLTVT.

The V and J genes are TRBV7-3 and TRBJ2-1; D tentatively reads TRBD1 or TRBD2 (6 bases each). The CDR3 covers 16 residues. Germline CDR1 SGHTA, CDR2 FQGTGA. The V end lost 1 base, the J end lost 7 bases, and 17 bases lay between the germline ends. Written as DNA, the CDR3 is TGTGCCAGCAGCTTAATGGGGGGCGGTGTACGGAATGAGCAGTTCTTC. As protein: CASSLMGGGVRNEQFF.

This chain connects TRBV6-1 to TRBJ2-2, with 10 bases lining up with TRBD2. The CDR3 has 16 residues. In germline, CDR1 is MNHNS, CDR2 SASEGT. Germline trimming cut 3 bases from V and 1 base from J; bases unmatched to any gene: 2. The CDR3 DNA is TGTGCCAGCAGTGACCCTAGCGGGAGGAACACCGGGGAGCTGTTTTTT. It codes for CASSDPSGRNTGELFF.

V is TRBV4-3 and J is TRBJ1-2; D remains unclear. CDR1 and CDR2 (germline): LGHNA, YSLEER. This CDR3 has 13 amino acids. V gave up 1 base and J gave up 4 bases, with 7 bases separating them. The CDR3 here is CASSQAGSYGYTF. The CDR3 DNA follows: TGCGCCAGCAGCCAAGCCGGCAGCTATGGCTACACCTTC.

This clonotype was counted many times. CDR3 loop: CASNLKGGNQPQHF. CDR3 bases: TGTGCCAGCAACCTAAAAGGAGGCAATCAGCCCCAGCATTTT. The V and J genes are TRBV7-2 and TRBJ1-5, with D unresolved. This CDR3 has 14 amino acids. Per the germline V gene, CDR1 is SGHTA and CDR2 is FQGNSA. Trimming took off 7 bases at V and 2 bases at J, with 12 bases between the two ends.

This clonotype was counted between two and nine times. This sequence joins TRBV6-1 and TRBJ2-7; 7 bases align to TRBD2. In germline, CDR1 is MNHNS, CDR2 SASEGT. The CDR3 contains 15 residues. The ends lost 1 base at V and 5 bases at J; junction bases unmatched: 8. This CDR3 reads CASSEGGRLVDEQYF. DNA of the CDR3: TGTGCCAGCAGTGAAGGCGGGAGACTAGTTGACGAGCAGTACTTC.

This chain joins TRBV7-2 and TRBJ2-7, with D possibly being TRBD2 (5 bases). Germline-derived CDR1 and CDR2 are SGHTA and FQGNSA. The CDR3 runs 15 residues. V was clipped by 2 bases and J by 5 bases, with 16 bases between them. This CDR3 is CASSLRGQLRHEQYF. Here the CDR3 DNA reads TGTGCCAGCAGCTTACGGGGTCAACTCAGGCACGAGCAGTACTTC.

The chain recombines TRBV5-1 with TRBJ2-1; tentative D call: TRBD2 (5 bases). Germline V gene lookup returns CDR1 SGHRS and CDR2 YFSETQ. CDR3 length equals 15 residues. V was clipped by 1 base and J by 5 bases, with 13 bases between them. This CDR3 reads CASSLYDSVNNEQFF. Here the CDR3 DNA reads TGCGCCAGCAGCTTGTATGATAGCGTTAACAATGAGCAGTTCTTC.

Ten or more counts support this clonotype. CDR3 DNA: TGTGCCACGGATGGACTAGCGGGGGCGAAGAGCTCCTACGAGCAGTACTTC. This codes for CATDGLAGAKSSYEQYF. This chain links TRBV6-2 or TRBV6-3 with TRBJ2-7; TRBD2 matches at 13 bases. V was pared by 10 bases and J by 0 bases, with 12 bases of the junction left unmatched. This CDR3 has 17 residues. CDR1 is MNHEY and CDR2 is SVGEGT in the germline V gene.

This chain uses TRBV29-1 with TRBJ2-3; 7 bases are shared with TRBD1. This CDR3 is 14 amino acids long. In germline, CDR1 is SQVTM, CDR2 ANQGSEA. The J segment lost 0 bases and the V segment lost 6 bases, leaving 6 bases of the junction unmatched. Here the CDR3 DNA reads TGCAGCGTCGCTGGGACAGATAGCACAGATACGCAGTATTTT. Encoded protein: CSVAGTDSTDTQYF.

This clonotype occurred once. The CDR3 nucleotides read TGTGCCAGCAGCGTGATGTTCCGGACTAGCGGATCCTACAATGAGCAGTTCTTC. It yields the protein CASSVMFRTSGSYNEQFF. V usage is TRBV9 and J usage is TRBJ2-1; 10 bases are shared with TRBD2. The V and J ends lost 2 bases and 1 base, in that order; junction bases with no gene match: 9. The germline CDR1 and CDR2 sequences are SGDLS and YYNGEE. The CDR3 has 18 amino acids.

This clonotype has a count of ten or more. CDR3 protein: CASSQRPGQGSSYGYTF. As DNA, the CDR3 is TGTGCCAGCAGCCAGCGGCCGGGACAGGGCTCGAGCTATGGCTACACCTTC. The chain employs TRBV7-8 and TRBJ1-2; 9 positions agree with TRBD1. CDR1 is SGHVS, CDR2 FQNEAQ, per germline. The CDR3 spans 17 residues. Trimming cost V 5 bases and J 4 bases; bases outside gene matches: 14.

This clonotype was counted a few times. The J gene is TRBJ1-2, the V gene TRBV6-5, with 10 positions matching TRBD1. This CDR3 spans 15 amino acids. The germline V gene has CDR1 MNHEY and CDR2 SVGAGI. V gave up 5 bases and J gave up 2 bases; unmatched junction bases: 5. CDR3 in DNA: TGTGCCAGCAGTAACCCGGGACAGGGGAACTATGGCTACACCTTC. This codes for CASSNPGQGNYGYTF.